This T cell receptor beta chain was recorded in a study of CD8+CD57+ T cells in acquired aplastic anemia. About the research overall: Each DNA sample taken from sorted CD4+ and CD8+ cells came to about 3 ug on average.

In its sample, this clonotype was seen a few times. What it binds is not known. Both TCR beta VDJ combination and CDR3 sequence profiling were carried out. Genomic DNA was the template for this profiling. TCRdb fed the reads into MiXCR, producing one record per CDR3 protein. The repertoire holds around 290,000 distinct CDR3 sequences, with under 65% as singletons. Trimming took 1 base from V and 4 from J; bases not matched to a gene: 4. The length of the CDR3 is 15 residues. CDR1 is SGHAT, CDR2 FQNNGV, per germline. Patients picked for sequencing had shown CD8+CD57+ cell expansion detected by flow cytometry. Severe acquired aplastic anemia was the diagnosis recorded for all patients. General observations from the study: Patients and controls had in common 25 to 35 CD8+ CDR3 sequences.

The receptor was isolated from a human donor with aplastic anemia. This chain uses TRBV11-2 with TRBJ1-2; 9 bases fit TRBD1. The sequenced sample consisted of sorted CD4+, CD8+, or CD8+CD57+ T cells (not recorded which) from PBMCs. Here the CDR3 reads CASSLAGQGSYGYTF. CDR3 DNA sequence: TGTGCCAGCAGCTTAGCGGGACAGGGCAGCTATGGCTACACCTTC.